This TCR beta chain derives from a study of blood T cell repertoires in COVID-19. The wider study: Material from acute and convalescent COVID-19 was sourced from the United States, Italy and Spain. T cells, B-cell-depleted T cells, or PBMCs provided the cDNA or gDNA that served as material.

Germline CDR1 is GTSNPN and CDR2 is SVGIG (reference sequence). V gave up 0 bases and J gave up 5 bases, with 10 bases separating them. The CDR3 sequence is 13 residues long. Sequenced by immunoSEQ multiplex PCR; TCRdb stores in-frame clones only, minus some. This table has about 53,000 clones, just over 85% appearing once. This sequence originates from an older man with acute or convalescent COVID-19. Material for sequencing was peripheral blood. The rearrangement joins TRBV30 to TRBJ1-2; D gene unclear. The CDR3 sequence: CAWSVTAGYGYTF. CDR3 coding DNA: TGTGCCTGGAGTGTAACGGCCGGGTATGGCTACACCTTC.